The sequence of this T cell receptor (beta chain) was determined in a study of shared clonotypes between healthy human individuals. Germline V CDR1 and CDR2: LNHDA, SQIVND (reference sequence). There are 14 residues in the CDR3. The J segment lost 4 bases and the V segment lost 5 bases, leaving 4 bases of the junction unmatched. Study-wide points: A few donors shared about 4.8% of their naive CD4 clonotypes. The study generally estimated greater richness for naive than memory subsets.

Sequenced by immunoSEQ multiplex PCR; TCRdb stores in-frame clones only, minus some. The sample shows about 2 million clones, around 96% of them seen only once. Naive CD8 cells lacked CD45RO, underwent positive selection for CCR7 and left out terminally differentiated effector memory CD45RA+ cells. Turning to this clone: The antigen is undetermined. Within the sample, other DNA sequences also encode this same CDR3.

The chain couples TRBV19 to TRBJ2-7, with TRBD2 matching over 11 bases. The sample consisted of naive CD8+ T cells sorted from blood. This sequence originates from a man aged 18 to 30 in good health. The CDR3 loop reads CASSPGLAVYEQYF. The CDR3 coding sequence is TGTGCCAGTAGTCCGGGACTAGCGGTATACGAGCAGTACTTC. The whole variable domain, remainder taken from reference TRBV19 and TRBJ2-7, is DGGITQSPKYLFRKEGQNVTLSCEQNLNHDAMYWYRQDPGQGLRLIYYSQIVNDFQKGDIAEGYSVSREKKESFPLTVTSAQKNPTAFYLCASSPGLAVYEQYFGPGTRLTVT.